Below, 8 T cell receptor beta chains from the same sample are listed, as sequenced in a study of shared clonotypes between healthy human individuals. TCRdb's copy holds only in-frame clones and misses some; the assay was immunoSEQ multiplex PCR. The data hold fewer than 650,000 clones, with 75% to 85% observed a single time. Sequenced material: PBMCs. These receptors were taken from a woman between 35 and 50 years old in good health. Some clones in this sample may be carry-over from other donors' samples.

The chain recombines TRBV6-1 with TRBJ1-4; unclear D gene. Germline CDR1 and CDR2: MNHNS and SASEGT. V was cut by 6 bases and J by 1 base, with 12 bases left in between. The CDR3 runs 15 residues. CDR3 coding DNA: TGTGCCAGCAGAGGCTCACCTGGAACTAATGAAAAACTGTTTTTT. This translates into CASRGSPGTNEKLFF.

V is TRBV30 and J is TRBJ2-7, with 9 bases matching TRBD1. The V segment lost 5 bases and the J segment 3 bases; nucleotides outside the gene matches: 8. The CDR3 is made up of 14 amino acids. In germline, CDR1 is GTSNPN, CDR2 SVGIG (reference sequence). CDR3 sequence reads: CAWSKDRGYYEQYF. The CDR3 region has the DNA TGTGCCTGGTCAAAGGACAGGGGCTACTACGAGCAGTACTTC.

In its sample, this clone was seen once. The chain uses TRBV7-2 and TRBJ2-7; no definite D call. V lost 5 bases to trimming and J lost 0 bases, with 11 bases between them. The germline gives CDR1 SGHTA, CDR2 FQGNSA. The CDR3 is 14 residues long. The CDR3, as DNA: TGTGCCAGCAGCCCAGGAATTGGCTCCTACGAGCAGTACTTC. Translated: CASSPGIGSYEQYF.

J is TRBJ1-4 and V is TRBV11-2; 7 bases align to TRBD1. The germline gives CDR1 SGHAT, CDR2 FQNNGV. The CDR3 loop spans 15 amino acids. Losses at the gene ends were 5 bases for V and 4 bases for J; bases not matched to a gene: 7. CDR3 DNA sequence: TGTGCCAGCAGCCGAACCGGGACAGTTAATGAAAAACTGTTTTTT. As protein: CASSRTGTVNEKLFF.

The genes are TRBV10-2 and TRBJ2-1; 12 bases are shared with TRBD2. The CDR3 runs 15 residues. Germline V CDR1 and CDR2: WSHSY, SAAADI. Trimming at V came to 3 bases and at J to 5 bases, leaving 2 bases not matched to a gene. For the CDR3, the DNA is TGCGCCAGCAGTGATACTAGCGGGAGGCACAATGAGCAGTTCTTC. This translates into CASSDTSGRHNEQFF.

This clone was seen just once. The chain carries TRBV2 and TRBJ1-5; no firm D call. Trimming removed 3 bases from V and 2 bases from J, with 5 bases in between. CDR1 is SNHLY, CDR2 FYNNEI, per germline. The CDR3 has 13 residues. The CDR3: CASSDTGNQPQHF. Here the CDR3 DNA reads TGTGCCAGCAGTGATACCGGCAATCAGCCCCAGCATTTT.

The rearrangement joins TRBV19 to TRBJ2-7; D is perhaps TRBD1 (5 bases). Deletions cut 6 bases from V and 6 bases from J, with 9 bases between. The CDR3 has 11 amino acids. The germline V gene has CDR1 LNHDA and CDR2 SQIVND (reference sequence). CDR3 sequence reads: CASRGVGEQYF. In DNA form, the CDR3 reads TGTGCCAGTAGAGGGGTCGGCGAGCAGTACTTC.

The chain is built from TRBV28 and TRBJ2-7; either TRBD1 or TRBD2 may supply D (5 bases each). Germline assignment: CDR1 MDHEN and CDR2 SYDVKM. V was clipped by 6 bases and J by 2 bases, with 11 bases between them. CDR3 length equals 13 residues. CDR3: CASRLGTAYEQYF. DNA for the CDR3: TGTGCCAGCAGGTTAGGGACGGCCTACGAGCAGTACTTC.